The following is a T cell receptor beta chain sequence with its context. Its antigen remains unknown. These data originate in a study of cytomegalovirus exposure and HLA in healthy donors. Study-wide results and caveats: Published work reported that the classifier diagnosed cytomegalovirus status with high specificity and sensitivity. The study put roughly 160 TCR beta chains on its list as cytomegalovirus-associated.

The donors belonged to the approximately 130-subject validation cohort, separate from the approximately 670-subject first cohort. There are 14 residues in the CDR3. CDR1 and CDR2 (germline): SEHNR, FQNEAQ (reference sequence). V was clipped by 5 bases and J by 0 bases, with 10 bases between them. The protocol was immunoSEQ multiplex PCR, while the TCRdb copy is restricted to in-frame clones and leaves out a portion. This table has roughly 130,000 clones, 89% appearing once. The source material was PBMCs. J is TRBJ1-1 and V is TRBV7-9; possible D gene TRBD1, 5 bases. This TCR was sampled from a man under 40 in good health and CMV-seronegative. For the CDR3, the DNA is TGTGCCAGCAGCCACAGGTATATGAACACTGAAGCTTTCTTT. It yields the protein CASSHRYMNTEAFF.